The 21 T cell receptor beta chains reported below all come from one sample, sequenced in a study of blood T cell repertoires in COVID-19. Repertoires were generated with immunoSEQ multiplex PCR, while TCRdb's copy carries only in-frame clones and drops some. This sample has just over 95,000 clones, with 82% found just once. The specimen sequenced was peripheral blood. Every receptor here comes from a man older than 75 with acute or convalescent COVID-19.

As for this clone: A junction boundary mismatches the germline segment, possibly from a read error. The gene calls are TRBV7-8 and TRBJ2-1; D is undetermined. From germline, CDR1 is SGHVS and CDR2 FQNEAQ. This CDR3 has 8 residues. The CDR3, as DNA: TGTGCCAGCAGCTTCGACATCTTC. As protein: CASSFDIF.

The rearrangement uses TRBV28 and TRBJ2-2; no clear D. From germline, CDR1 is MDHEN and CDR2 SYDVKM. This CDR3 region has 12 residues. V was cut by 7 bases and J by 6 bases, with 9 bases left in between. The CDR3 sequence: CASKLPPGELFF. For the CDR3, the DNA is TGTGCCAGCAAACTCCCCCCCGGGGAGCTGTTTTTT.

The chain uses TRBV7-2 and TRBJ1-3, with a possible D match to TRBD1 (5 bases). The CDR3 sequence is 16 residues long. Trimming removed 5 bases at V and 6 bases at J, with 20 bases between. Germline loops: CDR1 SGHTA, CDR2 FQGNSA. The DNA of the CDR3 is TGTGCCAGCAGCCCCATTGCCCGGGGGGGGGAAAACACCATATATTTT. Translated, it gives CASSPIARGGENTIYF.

The rearrangement links TRBV2 to TRBJ2-7, with 7 positions matching TRBD1. Germline CDR1 is SNHLY and CDR2 is FYNNEI. V lost 7 bases and J lost 5; bases outside the gene matches: 14. The CDR3 spans 15 residues. This CDR3 reads CASTEPRGQTHEQYF. The CDR3 nucleotides read TGTGCCAGCACCGAACCGAGGGGGCAGACCCACGAGCAGTACTTC.

This sequence joins TRBV28 and TRBJ2-2; 7 bases align to TRBD2. CDR1 and CDR2 (germline): MDHEN, SYDVKM. CDR3 length: 14 residues. J was trimmed by 5 bases and V by 0 bases; bases with no gene match: 0. The CDR3 sequence: CASSLWGGTGELFF. The DNA for the CDR3 is TGTGCCAGCAGTTTATGGGGGGGGACCGGGGAGCTGTTTTTT.

The chain uses TRBV5-4 and TRBJ2-7; 9 positions agree with TRBD1. V gave up 1 base and J gave up 3 bases; unmatched junction bases: 5. CDR3 length: 15 amino acids. CDR1 is SGHNT, CDR2 YYREEE, per germline (reference sequence). The CDR3 spells CASSLRGQGHYEQYF. CDR3 in DNA: TGTGCCAGCAGCTTGCGGGGACAGGGTCACTACGAGCAGTACTTC.

This chain joins TRBV4-1 and TRBJ2-7; 7 bases map to TRBD1. CDR3 size: 14 residues. The V gene end was trimmed by 4 bases and the J gene end by 3 bases; junction bases not matched to a gene: 6. Looked up from germline, CDR1 is MGHRA and CDR2 is YSYEKL. CDR3 DNA sequence: TGCGCCAGCAGCCTACGGGACAGAGACTACGAGCAGTACTTC. As protein: CASSLRDRDYEQYF.

The gene calls are TRBV28 and TRBJ1-3; the match to TRBD1 covers 7 bases. The CDR3 is made up of 14 amino acids. The germline gives CDR1 MDHEN, CDR2 SYDVKM. Trimming cost V 4 bases and J 4 bases; bases outside gene matches: 4. CDR3 residues: CASSSTGAGNTIYF. The DNA for the CDR3 is TGTGCCAGCAGTTCAACAGGGGCAGGAAACACCATATATTTT. Together with reference TRBV28 and TRBJ1-3, the CDR3 gives the full variable domain: DVKVTQSSRYLVKRTGEKVFLECVQDMDHENMFWYRQDPGLGLRLIYFSYDVKMKEKGDIPEGYSVSREKKERFSLILESASTNQTSMYLCASSSTGAGNTIYFGEGSWLTVV.

V and J are TRBV11-3 and TRBJ2-4; 8 bases line up with TRBD1. The CDR3 has 16 residues. The junction had 10 bases not matched to a gene; V was cut back by 1 base and J by 8 bases. From germline, CDR1 is SGHNT and CDR2 YENEEA. The CDR3 loop is CASSLGARGRLDIQYF. In DNA, the CDR3 is TGTGCCAGCAGCTTAGGGGCCAGGGGGCGGTTAGACATTCAGTACTTC.

J is TRBJ2-7 and V is TRBV4-3; 7 bases match TRBD1. The CDR3 spans 15 residues. CDR1 and CDR2 from the germline V gene are LGHNA and YSLEER. Trimming cost V 2 bases and J 1 base; bases outside gene matches: 5. The CDR3 sequence is CASSQWTGLSYEQYF. For the CDR3, the DNA is TGCGCCAGCAGCCAATGGACAGGTTTGTCCTACGAGCAGTACTTC.

The V call is TRBV5-5, the J call TRBJ2-5, with D possibly matching TRBD2 (6 bases). Trimming removed 0 bases from V and 0 bases from J, with 12 bases in between. The CDR3 totals 16 residues. Germline V lookup: CDR1 SGHKS, CDR2 YYEKEE (reference sequence). CDR3 sequence (DNA): TGTGCCAGCAGCTTGGTTGGAGGGTTCGACCAAGAGACCCAGTACTTC. The encoded protein is CASSLVGGFDQETQYF. Filled out from reference TRBV5-5 and TRBJ2-5, the complete variable domain reads DAGVTQSPTHLIKTRGQQVTLRCSPISGHKSVSWYQQVLGQGPQFIFQYYEKEERGRGNFPDRFSARQFPNYSSELNVNALLLGDSALYLCASSLVGGFDQETQYFGPGTRLLVL.

In DNA form, the CDR3 reads TGTGCCAGCAGTGAACTGGACAGGGGCCACGAGCAGTACTTC. It encodes CASSELDRGHEQYF. The chain carries TRBV25-1 and TRBJ2-7; 9 nucleotides match TRBD1. V dropped 2 bases and J dropped 5; count of bases not matched to a gene: 4. This CDR3 is 14 amino acids long. Germline V lookup: CDR1 MGHDK, CDR2 SYGVNS.

This clone was found a few times. This chain connects TRBV2 to TRBJ1-1; D perhaps matches TRBD1 (6 bases). The CDR3 contains 13 residues. Trimming left V 7 bases short and J 8 bases short, with 17 bases between. From germline, CDR1 is SNHLY and CDR2 FYNNEI. DNA for the CDR3: TGTGCCAGCATCACACCATGGGACATCGAAGCTTTCTTT. It encodes CASITPWDIEAFF.

The CDR3 nucleotides are TGCGCCAGCAGCTTGGGTAGCGGGGGCCCCAATGAGCAGTTCTTC. It codes for CASSLGSGGPNEQFF. V and J are TRBV5-1 and TRBJ2-1; TRBD2 agrees at 9 bases. CDR1 is SGHRS, CDR2 YFSETQ, per germline. The junction had 4 bases not matched to a gene; V was cut back by 0 bases and J by 6 bases. This CDR3 contains 15 residues.

This chain joins TRBV7-6 and TRBJ2-7; TRBD1 aligns across 11 bases. The V gene's germline CDR1 is SGHVS and CDR2 FNYEAQ. The CDR3 covers 17 residues. V shed 4 bases and J 0 bases; nucleotides not matched to a gene: 8. The CDR3 DNA reads as TGTGCCAGCAGCTCGCCCCCAGGACAGGGGGCCTCCTACGAGCAGTACTTC. Amino acid sequence: CASSSPPGQGASYEQYF.

This chain connects TRBV10-3 to TRBJ2-1; the D gene is possibly TRBD2 (7 bases). V dropped 0 bases and J dropped 8 bases, with 17 bases sitting between them. Germline lookup yields CDR1 ENHRY and CDR2 SYGVKD. The CDR3 is 16 amino acids. DNA for the CDR3: TGTGCCATCAGTGAGTCGACTCGGGGGGCCGGCGATGAGCAGTTCTTC. As protein: CAISESTRGAGDEQFF.

This chain uses TRBV19 with TRBJ2-3, with TRBD2 matching over 8 bases. The J segment lost 2 bases and the V segment lost 10 bases, leaving 17 bases of the junction unmatched. The germline CDR1 and CDR2 sequences are LNHDA and SQIVND (reference sequence). CDR3 size: 17 residues. CDR3 amino acids: CATSGRGSGTTTDTQYF. CDR3 sequence (DNA): TGTGCCACCTCAGGGCGGGGTAGCGGGACGACCACAGATACGCAGTATTTT.

The chain links TRBV5-1 to TRBJ2-3; TRBD2 matches 8 bases. V trimming: 4 bases; J trimming: 1 base; junction bases outside the gene matches: 8. Germline lookup yields CDR1 SGHRS and CDR2 YFSETQ. The CDR3 loop spans 16 amino acids. The chain's CDR3 is CASSIPAGVRTDTQYF. In nucleotides, the CDR3 is TGCGCCAGCAGCATACCAGCGGGAGTTCGCACAGATACGCAGTATTTT.

The gene calls are TRBV11-2 and TRBJ1-5, with TRBD1 as a possible D gene (6 bases). Looked up from germline, CDR1 is SGHAT and CDR2 is FQNNGV. The V end lost 5 bases, the J end lost 6 bases, and 14 bases lay between the germline ends. The CDR3 has 14 residues. The CDR3 DNA is TGTGCCAGCAGCCCAATAACAGGGACTCAGCCCCAGCATTTT. Protein sequence: CASSPITGTQPQHF.

This clone was recorded only once. V and J are TRBV7-2 and TRBJ1-1, with 7 bases fitting TRBD1. Germline-derived CDR1 and CDR2 are SGHTA and FQGNSA. This CDR3 spans 15 amino acids. With V trimmed by 7 bases and J by 5 bases, 13 bases remained unmatched. This CDR3 is CASKPGGNLRTEAFF. For the CDR3, the DNA is TGTGCCAGCAAGCCAGGGGGGAATCTGAGGACTGAAGCTTTCTTT.

V is TRBV29-1 and J is TRBJ1-1; D not resolved. Trimming shortened V by 4 bases and J by 2 bases, and 8 bases separated the two germline ends. CDR1 is SQVTM and CDR2 is ANQGSEA in the germline V gene. This CDR3 has 12 amino acids. The CDR3 DNA follows: TGCAGCGTTGCTTATAGTAACACTGAAGCTTTCTTT. Amino acids: CSVAYSNTEAFF.